Each of the 28 T cell receptor beta chains below was sequenced from the same sample in a study of cytomegalovirus exposure and HLA in healthy donors. The PCR contained 60 Vbeta and 13 Jbeta primers. Clones were read by immunoSEQ multiplex PCR, and TCRdb kept only the in-frame ones, dropping some. In the table there are 80,000 to 90,000 clones, 65% to 85% of which are singletons. The specimen was PBMCs. These receptors were collected from a young man in good health and CMV-seronegative.

This chain uses TRBV2 with TRBJ1-1; D perhaps matches TRBD1 (5 bases). Germline V lookup: CDR1 SNHLY, CDR2 FYNNEI. V lost 6 bases to trimming and J lost 5 bases, with 10 bases between them. The CDR3 covers 12 residues. CDR3 protein: CASSRDSTEAFF. DNA for the CDR3: TGTGCCAGCAGCCGCGACAGTACTGAAGCTTTCTTT.

The J gene is TRBJ1-1, the V gene TRBV5-5; D is unresolved. V was pared by 2 bases and J by 4 bases, with 6 bases between. Germline CDR1 and CDR2: SGHKS and YYEKEE (reference sequence). The CDR3 loop spans 12 amino acids. CDR3 sequence: CASSFPGTEAFF. DNA for the CDR3: TGTGCCAGCAGCTTCCCCGGCACTGAAGCTTTCTTT.

V and J are TRBV27 and TRBJ1-4, with D possibly matching TRBD1 (6 bases). Germline V gives CDR1 MNHEY, CDR2 SMNVEV (reference sequence). This CDR3 is built from 16 residues. Between the trimmed V and J ends, which lost 5 bases and 7 bases, there was a span of 20 bases. CDR3 coding DNA: TGTGCCAGCAGTCACTCGGGAGGGGGTTTGTTTGAAAAACTGTTTTTT. As protein: CASSHSGGGLFEKLFF.

The chain uses TRBV27 and TRBJ1-1; TRBD1 is a possible D gene (5 bases). Germline CDR1 and CDR2: MNHEY and SMNVEV (reference sequence). The CDR3 consists of 14 residues. V was pared by 4 bases and J by 2 bases, with 11 bases between. This chain's CDR3 is CASSSDTSNTEAFF. The CDR3 DNA is TGTGCCAGCAGTTCGGACACATCAAACACTGAAGCTTTCTTT.

V usage is TRBV5-4 and J usage is TRBJ1-2; no clear D. V was clipped by 4 bases and J by 8 bases, with 15 bases between them. The CDR3 covers 13 residues. From germline, CDR1 is SGHNT and CDR2 YYREEE (reference sequence). CDR3 sequence reads: CASSVDQVEGYTF. CDR3 bases: TGTGCCAGCAGCGTCGATCAGGTTGAAGGCTACACCTTC.

The chain uses TRBV9 and TRBJ2-2; perhaps TRBD1 as D (5 bases). Germline values: CDR1 SGDLS, CDR2 YYNGEE. Trimming pared 6 bases from V and 5 bases from J, leaving 14 bases between. The CDR3 has 14 residues. Written as DNA, the CDR3 is TGTGCCAGCACCGTCCAGGGTGAGACCGGGGAGCTGTTTTTT. Translation gives CASTVQGETGELFF.

J is TRBJ2-7 and V is TRBV5-1; 10 bases are shared with TRBD2. Germline V gene lookup returns CDR1 SGHRS and CDR2 YFSETQ. This CDR3 contains 15 residues. V lost 1 base to trimming and J lost 5 bases; unmatched junction nucleotides: 6. The chain's CDR3 is CASSLTSGEIHEQYF. The CDR3 DNA is TGCGCCAGCAGCTTGACTAGCGGGGAGATCCACGAGCAGTACTTC.

The chain employs TRBV5-4 and TRBJ2-7; weak D call: TRBD1 (5 bases). CDR1 is SGHNT and CDR2 is YYREEE in the germline V gene (reference sequence). CDR3 size: 14 residues. V shed 0 bases and J shed 4 bases, with 11 bases lying between them. The CDR3 region is CASSLDQGGYEQYF. Here the CDR3 DNA reads TGTGCCAGCAGCTTGGACCAGGGTGGTTACGAGCAGTACTTC.

V and J are TRBV19 and TRBJ1-2; the match to TRBD1 covers 7 bases. The trim removed 4 bases at V and 7 bases at J, leaving 3 bases unmatched. From germline, CDR1 is LNHDA and CDR2 SQIVND (reference sequence). This CDR3 is 12 amino acids long. CDR3 DNA sequence: TGTGCCAGTAGTACCAACAGGGGTGGCTACACCTTC. Translating gives CASSTNRGGYTF.

V gene TRBV2 combines with J gene TRBJ2-2; 13 bases are a match to TRBD2. Losses at the gene ends were 5 bases for V and 4 bases for J; bases not matched to a gene: 4. The CDR3 is made up of 16 amino acids. Germline V lookup: CDR1 SNHLY, CDR2 FYNNEI. CDR3 loop: CASSYRLAGGTGELFF. CDR3 in DNA: TGTGCCAGCAGTTATCGACTAGCGGGGGGCACCGGGGAGCTGTTTTTT.

V usage is TRBV5-1 and J usage is TRBJ2-5; 9 bases are a match to TRBD1. The germline CDR1 and CDR2 sequences are SGHRS and YFSETQ. The trim removed 0 bases at V and 5 bases at J, leaving 5 bases unmatched. CDR3 length: 15 amino acids. CDR3: CASSLARTGVETQYF. CDR3 DNA: TGCGCCAGCAGCTTGGCTCGGACAGGGGTTGAGACCCAGTACTTC.

This clone was counted only a few times. V and J are TRBV7-2 and TRBJ1-2, with TRBD1 as a possible D gene (6 bases). The length of the CDR3 is 15 residues. The germline V gene has CDR1 SGHTA and CDR2 FQGNSA. V was trimmed by 0 bases and J by 8 bases, leaving 16 bases between them. The CDR3 sequence: CASSLAGGQGSGYTF. The CDR3 bases are TGTGCCAGCAGCTTAGCCGGGGGGCAGGGGAGCGGCTACACCTTC.

V is TRBV7-2 and J is TRBJ1-2, with 8 bases that match TRBD1. The length of the CDR3 is 15 residues. CDR1 is SGHTA, CDR2 FQGNSA, per germline. V lost 1 base, J lost 5 bases, and 6 bases stayed unmatched. The chain's CDR3 is CASSLEFGTGYGYTF. The CDR3 DNA reads as TGTGCCAGCAGCTTAGAGTTCGGGACAGGTTATGGCTACACCTTC. Based on the CDR3 plus reference TRBV7-2 and TRBJ1-2, the full variable domain is GAGVSQSPSNKVTEKGKDVELRCDPISGHTALYWYRQSLGQGLEFLIYFQGNSAPDKSGLPSDRFSAERTGGSVSTLTIQRTQQEDSAVYLCASSLEFGTGYGYTFGSGTRLTVV.

The chain recombines TRBV7-8 with TRBJ1-4; D may be TRBD1 (6 bases). V was shortened by 5 bases and J by 8 bases, with 15 bases between the two germline ends. The CDR3 is 14 amino acids. CDR1 and CDR2 (germline): SGHVS, FQNEAQ. The CDR3 spells CASSLRPGVEKLFF. The DNA for the CDR3 is TGTGCCAGCAGCCTACGACCAGGGGTCGAAAAACTGTTTTTT.

This clone was observed a single time. The gene calls are TRBV27 and TRBJ2-5; perhaps TRBD2 as D (5 bases). The DNA end is more similar to TRBJ2-7, so the J call may be wrong. Germline V CDR1 and CDR2: MNHEY, SMNVEV (reference sequence). The CDR3 has 13 amino acids. CDR3 residues: CASSLYRDYEQYF. CDR3 sequence (DNA): TGTGCCAGCAGTTTATATCGGGACTACGAGCAGTACTTC.

The rearrangement uses TRBV19 and TRBJ1-2, with D uncertain. This CDR3 has 12 residues. Germline CDR1 and CDR2: LNHDA and SQIVND (reference sequence). V lost 3 bases to trimming and J lost 3 bases, with 5 bases between them. The CDR3 protein is CASSMSDYGYTF. The CDR3 bases are TGTGCCAGTAGTATGAGCGACTATGGCTACACCTTC.

The chain has TRBV10-2 and TRBJ1-1; TRBD1 agrees at 10 bases. V was pared by 8 bases and J by 0 bases, with 12 bases of the junction left unmatched. The CDR3 runs to 17 residues. The V gene's germline CDR1 is WSHSY and CDR2 SAAADI. This CDR3 reads CASRLGTGVSMNTEAFF. CDR3 coding DNA: TGCGCCAGCCGTCTTGGGACAGGGGTCTCTATGAACACTGAAGCTTTCTTT.

The CDR3 bases are TGTGCCAGCAGCTTCGGGACAGGGGTGTCCTATGGCTACACCTTC. Protein product: CASSFGTGVSYGYTF. This chain uses TRBV7-9 with TRBJ1-2; 10 bases align to TRBD1. V trimming: 3 bases; J trimming: 4 bases; junction bases outside the gene matches: 5. From germline, CDR1 is SEHNR and CDR2 FQNEAQ (reference sequence). CDR3 length: 15 amino acids.

V gene TRBV5-4 combines with J gene TRBJ1-1; unclear D gene. This CDR3 is 12 amino acids long. The ends were cut back, 0 bases at V and 3 bases at J, with 3 bases in the middle. Germline V lookup: CDR1 SGHNT, CDR2 YYREEE (reference sequence). The CDR3 bases are TGTGCCAGCAGCTTGGTAGACACTGAAGCTTTCTTT. Translating it yields CASSLVDTEAFF.

In its sample, this clone was seen a few times. The chain combines TRBV5-6 with TRBJ1-4, with a weak D call TRBD1 (5 bases). Per germline, CDR1 SGHDT and CDR2 YYEEEE. Trimming shortened V by 1 base and J by 8 bases, and 15 bases separated the two germline ends. The CDR3 spans 15 residues. The CDR3 nucleotides read TGTGCCAGCAGCTTGCAAACCCCCCAGGGCGAAAAACTGTTTTTT. Its protein product is CASSLQTPQGEKLFF.

The J gene is TRBJ1-4, the V gene TRBV28; a weak D match, TRBD1 (6 bases). The V end lost 5 bases, the J end lost 0 bases, and 13 bases lay between the germline ends. The CDR3 is 16 residues long. Germline V gene sequence: CDR1 MDHEN, CDR2 SYDVKM. CDR3 sequence reads: CASSPQGHPTNEKLFF. DNA for the CDR3: TGTGCCAGCAGTCCACAGGGACACCCAACTAATGAAAAACTGTTTTTT.

The genes are TRBV18 and TRBJ1-5; TRBD1 might be the D (6 bases). Germline CDR1 KGHSH, CDR2 LQKENI. V dropped 6 bases and J dropped 2 bases, with 23 bases sitting between them. This CDR3 is built from 18 residues. CDR3 region: CASSLVGRDILGNQPQHF. DNA for the CDR3: TGTGCCAGCTCTCTCGTAGGCCGGGACATCTTGGGCAATCAGCCCCAGCATTTT.

The chain links TRBV12-5 to TRBJ2-2; D is undetermined. The CDR3 contains 11 residues. With 7 bases removed from V and 4 bases from J, the gap between germline ends came to 4 bases. CDR1 and CDR2 (germline): LGHNT, FRNRAP. CDR3 sequence (DNA): TGTGCTAGTGCCTTCACCGGGGAGCTGTTTTTT. This translates into CASAFTGELFF.

J is TRBJ1-1 and V is TRBV7-2, with 7 positions matching TRBD1. CDR3 size: 14 residues. The V gene's germline CDR1 is SGHTA and CDR2 FQGNSA. V shed 4 bases, J shed 4 bases, and the junction held 6 bases outside the gene matches. CDR3 protein: CASSSRQGGTEAFF. Written as DNA, the CDR3 is TGTGCCAGCAGCTCAAGACAGGGCGGCACTGAAGCTTTCTTT. The variable domain in full, with the rest retrieved from reference TRBV7-2 and TRBJ1-1, is GAGVSQSPSNKVTEKGKDVELRCDPISGHTALYWYRQSLGQGLEFLIYFQGNSAPDKSGLPSDRFSAERTGGSVSTLTIQRTQQEDSAVYLCASSSRQGGTEAFFGQGTRLTVV.

This clone came up a few times. This chain joins TRBV6-6 and TRBJ2-7; 10 positions agree with TRBD1. V dropped 0 bases and J dropped 6; count of bases not matched to a gene: 5. Germline CDR1 is MNHNY and CDR2 is SVGAGI (reference sequence). This CDR3 has 15 amino acids. The CDR3 coding sequence is TGTGCCAGCAGTTACTCCGGGACAGGGGCGGTCGAGCAGTACTTC. Its protein is CASSYSGTGAVEQYF.

The chain links TRBV6-5 to TRBJ1-3; 8 positions match TRBD1. Per the germline V gene, CDR1 is MNHEY and CDR2 is SVGAGI. The V segment lost 7 bases and the J segment 4 bases; nucleotides outside the gene matches: 6. The CDR3 is 14 residues long. The CDR3 DNA sequence: TGTGCCAGCAAGGACAGGGCTACAGGAAACACCATATATTTT. Translated: CASKDRATGNTIYF.

The chain is built from TRBV6-5 and TRBJ2-5, with 10 bases identical to TRBD2. This CDR3 spans 15 amino acids. Germline V lookup: CDR1 MNHEY, CDR2 SVGAGI. Germline trimming cut 5 bases from V and 10 bases from J; bases unmatched to any gene: 13. CDR3 DNA sequence: TGTGCCAGCAGTACCCTAGCGGGGGCCCTTAATAGCCAGTACTTC. It encodes CASSTLAGALNSQYF.

V gene TRBV6-1 combines with J gene TRBJ2-2; TRBD2 matches 12 bases. The germline V gene has CDR1 MNHNS and CDR2 SASEGT. With 6 bases clipped from V and 9 bases from J, the junction kept 5 bases outside the gene matches. There are 14 residues in the CDR3. This chain's CDR3 is CASRPTSGGWELFF. As DNA, the CDR3 is TGTGCCAGCAGGCCTACTAGCGGGGGGTGGGAGCTGTTTTTT.